The rows below give T cell receptor beta chains drawn from one sample of a study of T cell responses to AZD1222 COVID-19 vaccine. The method was immunoSEQ multiplex PCR; TCRdb's version includes in-frame clones alone and lacks a portion of them. The table shows about 110,000 clones, with approximately 88% occurring only once. This sample comprised peripheral blood, obtained on day 0 of AZD1222 vaccination. The receptors here all came from an adult in good health. CDR3s include the opening cysteine and the closing phenylalanine or tryptophan.

J,V,CDR3
TRBJ1-4,TRBV5-4,CASSLKGRPNEKLFF
TRBJ2-6,TRBV5-4,CASSQGQLQGGANVLTF
TRBJ1-3,TRBV28,CASSSGGLGFSGNTIYF
TRBJ2-1,TRBV6-2/TRBV6-3,CASSLQGANEQFF
TRBJ1-4,TRBV7-2,CASSSLQGTRGEKLFF
TRBJ2-7,TRBV27,CASSRLAGGSYEQYF
TRBJ2-7,TRBV11-1,CASTNRASPYEQYF
TRBJ2-1,TRBV6-5,CASSLASPTASQFF
TRBJ2-1,TRBV29-1,CSGGTGTGGEQFF
TRBJ1-4,TRBV15,CATDIQGSNEKLFF
TRBJ1-1,TRBV7-8,CASSRGGNTEAFF
TRBJ2-7,TRBV10-3,CAIRRTGPSYEQYF